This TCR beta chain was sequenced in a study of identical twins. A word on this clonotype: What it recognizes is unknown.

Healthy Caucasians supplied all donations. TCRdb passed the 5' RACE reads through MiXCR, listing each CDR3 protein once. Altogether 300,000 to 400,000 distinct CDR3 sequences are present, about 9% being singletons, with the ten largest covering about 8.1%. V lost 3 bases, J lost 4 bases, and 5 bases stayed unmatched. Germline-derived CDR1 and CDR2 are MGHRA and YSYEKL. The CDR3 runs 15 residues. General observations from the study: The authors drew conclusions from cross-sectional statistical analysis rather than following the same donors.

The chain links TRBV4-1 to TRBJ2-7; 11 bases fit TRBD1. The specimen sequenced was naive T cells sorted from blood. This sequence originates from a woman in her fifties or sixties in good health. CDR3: CASSHRGQGGYEQYF. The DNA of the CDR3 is TGCGCCAGCAGCCATAGGGGACAGGGGGGATACGAGCAGTACTTC.